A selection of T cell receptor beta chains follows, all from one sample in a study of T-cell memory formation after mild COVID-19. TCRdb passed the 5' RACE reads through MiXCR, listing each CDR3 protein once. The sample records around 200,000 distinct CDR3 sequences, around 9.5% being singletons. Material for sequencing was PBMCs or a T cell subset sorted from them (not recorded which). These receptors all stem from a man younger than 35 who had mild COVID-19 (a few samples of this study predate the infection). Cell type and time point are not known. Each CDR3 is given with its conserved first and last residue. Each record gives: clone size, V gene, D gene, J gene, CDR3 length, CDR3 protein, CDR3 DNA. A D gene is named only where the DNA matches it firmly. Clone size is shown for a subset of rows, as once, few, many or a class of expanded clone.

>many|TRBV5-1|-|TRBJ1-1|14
CASSSRASKAEAFF
TGCGCCAGCAGCTCCAGGGCCAGCAAGGCTGAAGCTTTCTTT
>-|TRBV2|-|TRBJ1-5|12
CASSAGYQPQHF
TGTGCCAGCAGTGCGGGGTACCAGCCCCAGCATTTT
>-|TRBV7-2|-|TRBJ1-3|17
CASSLRQGRASGNTIYF
TGTGCCAGCAGCTTAAGGCAGGGCCGAGCGTCTGGAAACACCATATATTTT
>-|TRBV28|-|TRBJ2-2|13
CAGRGAITGELFF
TGTGCCGGGCGAGGGGCGATCACCGGGGAGCTGTTTTTT
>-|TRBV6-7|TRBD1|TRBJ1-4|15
CASGNRDRGIEKLFF
TGTGCCAGCGGAAACCGGGACAGGGGGATTGAAAAACTGTTTTTT
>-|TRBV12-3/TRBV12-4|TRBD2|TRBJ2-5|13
CASSRGEGQTQYF
TGTGCCAGCAGTCGCGGGGAGGGGCAGACCCAGTACTTC
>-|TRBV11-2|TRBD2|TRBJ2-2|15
CASTKGGGYTGELFF
TGTGCCAGCACCAAGGGCGGGGGGTACACCGGGGAGCTGTTTTTT
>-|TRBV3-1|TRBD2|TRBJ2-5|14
CASSQEAGAETQYF
TGTGCCAGCAGCCAAGAGGCGGGAGCAGAGACCCAGTACTTC
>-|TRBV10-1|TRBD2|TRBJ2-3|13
CASAGGATDTQYF
TGCGCCAGCGCGGGGGGCGCGACAGATACGCAGTATTTT
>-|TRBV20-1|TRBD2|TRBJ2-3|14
CSARSGGPTDTQYF
TGCAGTGCCCGAAGCGGGGGGCCCACAGATACGCAGTATTTT
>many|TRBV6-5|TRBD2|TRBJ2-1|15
CASSYPGLAANEQFF
TGTGCCAGCAGTTATCCGGGACTAGCGGCCAATGAGCAGTTCTTC
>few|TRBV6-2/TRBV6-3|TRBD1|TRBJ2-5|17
CASRKLRDRGRQETQYF
TGTGCCAGCAGGAAACTCCGGGACAGGGGGCGCCAAGAGACCCAGTACTTC
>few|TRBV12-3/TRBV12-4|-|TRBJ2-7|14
CASTRLDNVKEQYF
TGTGCCAGCACTAGGTTGGACAACGTGAAAGAGCAGTACTTC
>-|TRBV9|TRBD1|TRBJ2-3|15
CASSQRQGFRDTQYF
TGTGCCAGCAGTCAACGACAGGGGTTCAGGGATACGCAGTATTTT
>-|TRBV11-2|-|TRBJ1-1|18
CASSLGIWGSGMNTEAFF
TGTGCCAGCAGCTTAGGTATTTGGGGGAGCGGAATGAACACTGAAGCTTTCTTT
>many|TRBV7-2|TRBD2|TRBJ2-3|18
CASSSDISGGGGTDTQYF
TGTGCCAGCAGCTCTGACATTAGCGGGGGTGGCGGCACAGATACGCAGTATTTT
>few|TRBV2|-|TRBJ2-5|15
CASSEIRQVAETQYF
TGTGCCAGCAGTGAAATTAGACAGGTAGCGGAGACCCAGTACTTC
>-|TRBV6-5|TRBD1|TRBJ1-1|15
CASRPADRGPGRAFF
TGTGCCAGCAGGCCTGCGGACAGGGGGCCGGGGAGAGCTTTCTTT
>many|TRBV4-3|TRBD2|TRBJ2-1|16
CASSQPMAGGYNEQFF
TGCGCCAGCAGCCAACCGATGGCGGGGGGGTACAATGAGCAGTTCTTC
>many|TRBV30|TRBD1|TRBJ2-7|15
CAWKGDREGAYEQYF
TGTGCCTGGAAGGGGGACAGGGAGGGGGCCTACGAGCAGTACTTC
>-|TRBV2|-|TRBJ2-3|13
CASSEEAGRAQYF
TGTGCCAGCAGTGAAGAAGCCGGGCGCGCGCAGTATTTT
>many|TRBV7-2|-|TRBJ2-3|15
CASSLGAPRTDTQYF
TGTGCCAGCAGCTTAGGAGCACCCAGAACAGATACGCAGTATTTT
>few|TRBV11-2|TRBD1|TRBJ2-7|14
CASSLDRGYNEQYF
TGTGCCAGCAGCTTGGACAGGGGGTACAACGAGCAGTACTTC
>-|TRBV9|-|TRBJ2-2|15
CASSVVMVPTGELFF
TGTGCCAGCAGCGTAGTTATGGTCCCCACCGGGGAGCTGTTTTTT
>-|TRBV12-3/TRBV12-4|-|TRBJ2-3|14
CASKAAPRADTQYF
TGTGCCAGCAAGGCGGCTCCTCGGGCAGATACGCAGTATTTT
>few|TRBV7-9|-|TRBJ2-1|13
CASSLKPRWGQFF
TGTGCCAGCAGCTTAAAGCCCCGCTGGGGGCAGTTCTTC
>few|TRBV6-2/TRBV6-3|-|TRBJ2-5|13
CASTPAGTETQYF
TGTGCCAGCACCCCGGCGGGTACCGAGACCCAGTACTTC
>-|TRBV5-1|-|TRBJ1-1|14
CASSTLDTYTEAFF
TGCGCCAGCAGCACCCTGGACACGTACACTGAAGCTTTCTTT
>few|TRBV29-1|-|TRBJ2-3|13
CSVFRGTIDTQYF
TGCAGCGTTTTTCGGGGGACCATAGATACGCAGTATTTT
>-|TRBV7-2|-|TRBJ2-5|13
CASSLKGLETQYF
TGTGCCAGCAGCTTAAAAGGGCTCGAGACCCAGTACTTC
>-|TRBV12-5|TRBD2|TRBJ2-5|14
CASGLGTSGRATYF
TGTGCTAGTGGTTTGGGGACTAGCGGGAGGGCTACGTACTTC
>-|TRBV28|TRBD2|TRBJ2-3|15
CASSFTGGSTDTQYF
TGTGCCAGCAGTTTTACGGGGGGGAGCACAGATACGCAGTATTTT
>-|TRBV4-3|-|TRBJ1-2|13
CASSPAPGYGYTF
TGCGCCAGCAGCCCCGCGCCTGGCTATGGCTACACCTTC
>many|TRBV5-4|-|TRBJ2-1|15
CASSRASVGGDEQFF
TGTGCCAGCAGCCGGGCCTCGGTAGGTGGCGATGAGCAGTTCTTC
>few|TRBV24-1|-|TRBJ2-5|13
CATSGEVVETQYF
TGTGCCACCAGTGGAGAGGTAGTCGAGACCCAGTACTTC
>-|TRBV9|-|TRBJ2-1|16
CASSDLRGGTYNEQFF
TGTGCCAGCAGCGACCTCAGGGGGGGTACCTACAATGAGCAGTTCTTC